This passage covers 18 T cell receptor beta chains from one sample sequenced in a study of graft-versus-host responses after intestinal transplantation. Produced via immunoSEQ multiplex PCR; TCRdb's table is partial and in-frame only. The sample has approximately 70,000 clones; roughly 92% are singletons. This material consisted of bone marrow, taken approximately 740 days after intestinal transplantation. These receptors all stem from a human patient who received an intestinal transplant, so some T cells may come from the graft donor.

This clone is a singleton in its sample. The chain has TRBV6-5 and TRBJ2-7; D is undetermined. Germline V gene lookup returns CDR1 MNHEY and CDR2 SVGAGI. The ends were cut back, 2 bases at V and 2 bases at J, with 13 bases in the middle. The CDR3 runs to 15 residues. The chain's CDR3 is CASSYTRNWAYEQYF. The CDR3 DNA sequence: TGTGCCAGCAGTTACACAAGGAACTGGGCCTACGAGCAGTACTTC.

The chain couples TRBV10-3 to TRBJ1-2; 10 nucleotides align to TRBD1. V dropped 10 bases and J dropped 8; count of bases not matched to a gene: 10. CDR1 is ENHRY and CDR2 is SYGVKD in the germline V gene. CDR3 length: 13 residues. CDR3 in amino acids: CASIPGTGEGYTF. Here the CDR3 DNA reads TGTGCCAGTATCCCCGGGACAGGGGAAGGCTACACCTTC.

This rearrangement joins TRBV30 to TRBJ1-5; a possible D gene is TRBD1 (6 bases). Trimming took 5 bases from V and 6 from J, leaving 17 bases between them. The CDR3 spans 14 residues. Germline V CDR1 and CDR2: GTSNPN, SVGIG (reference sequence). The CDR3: CAWGSPGGRQPQHF. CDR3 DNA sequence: TGTGCCTGGGGGTCTCCGGGGGGGCGTCAGCCCCAGCATTTT.

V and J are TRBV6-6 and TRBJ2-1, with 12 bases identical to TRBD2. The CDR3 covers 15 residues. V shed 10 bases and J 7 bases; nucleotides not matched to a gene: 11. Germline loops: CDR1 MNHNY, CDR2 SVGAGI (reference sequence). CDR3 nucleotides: TGTGCCACCACCGGACTAGCGGGGCGTCTTAATGAGCAGTTCTTC. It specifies CATTGLAGRLNEQFF.

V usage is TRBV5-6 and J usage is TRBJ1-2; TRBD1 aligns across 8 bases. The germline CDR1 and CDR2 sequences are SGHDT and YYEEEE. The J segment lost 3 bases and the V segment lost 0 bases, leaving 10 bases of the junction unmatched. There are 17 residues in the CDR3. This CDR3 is CASSLGIGQGLHYGYTF. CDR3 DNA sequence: TGTGCCAGCAGCTTGGGGATCGGACAGGGCTTACACTATGGCTACACCTTC.

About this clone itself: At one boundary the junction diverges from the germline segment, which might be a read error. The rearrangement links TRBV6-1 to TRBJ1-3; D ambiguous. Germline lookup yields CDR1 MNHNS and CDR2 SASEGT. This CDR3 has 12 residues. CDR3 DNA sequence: TGTGCCAGCAGTGAAGGGGTACAGTTAAACCATTTT. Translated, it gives CASSEGVQLNHF.

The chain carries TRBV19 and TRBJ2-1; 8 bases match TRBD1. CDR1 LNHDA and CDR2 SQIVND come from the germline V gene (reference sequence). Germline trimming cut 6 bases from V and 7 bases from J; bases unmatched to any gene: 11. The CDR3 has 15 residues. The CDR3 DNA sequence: TGTGCCAGTAGCTTCCGGGCAGGGGGCAGGAATGAGCAGTTCTTC. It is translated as CASSFRAGGRNEQFF.

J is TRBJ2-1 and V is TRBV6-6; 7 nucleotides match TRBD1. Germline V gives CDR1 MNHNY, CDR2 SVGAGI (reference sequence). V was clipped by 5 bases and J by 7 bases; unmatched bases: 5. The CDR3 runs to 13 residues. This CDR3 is CASSQGTANEQFF. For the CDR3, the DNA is TGTGCCAGCAGTCAGGGGACAGCAAATGAGCAGTTCTTC.

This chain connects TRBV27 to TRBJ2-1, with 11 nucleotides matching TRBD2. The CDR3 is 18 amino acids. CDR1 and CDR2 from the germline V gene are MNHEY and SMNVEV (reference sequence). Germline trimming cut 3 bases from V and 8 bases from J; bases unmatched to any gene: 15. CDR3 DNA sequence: TGTGCCAGCAGTTTGTTGGGTGTTAGCGGGAGGGAGGTCGATGAGCAGTTCTTC. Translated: CASSLLGVSGREVDEQFF.

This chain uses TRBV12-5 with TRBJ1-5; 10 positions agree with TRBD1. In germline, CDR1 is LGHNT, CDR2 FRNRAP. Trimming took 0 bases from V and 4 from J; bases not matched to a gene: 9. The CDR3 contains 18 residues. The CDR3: CASGLVLGQGFGNQPQHF. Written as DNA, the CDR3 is TGTGCTAGTGGTTTGGTATTGGGACAGGGGTTTGGGAATCAGCCCCAGCATTTT. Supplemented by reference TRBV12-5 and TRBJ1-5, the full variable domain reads DARVTQTPRHKVTEMGQEVTMRCQPILGHNTVFWYRQTMMQGLELLAYFRNRAPLDDSGMPKDRFSAEMPDATLATLKIQPSEPRDSAVYFCASGLVLGQGFGNQPQHFGDGTRLSIL.

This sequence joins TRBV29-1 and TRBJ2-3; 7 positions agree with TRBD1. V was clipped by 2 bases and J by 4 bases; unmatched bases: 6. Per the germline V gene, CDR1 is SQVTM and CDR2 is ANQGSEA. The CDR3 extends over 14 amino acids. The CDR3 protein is CSVEQPGTADTQYF. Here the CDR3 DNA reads TGCAGCGTTGAACAACCCGGGACAGCAGATACGCAGTATTTT.

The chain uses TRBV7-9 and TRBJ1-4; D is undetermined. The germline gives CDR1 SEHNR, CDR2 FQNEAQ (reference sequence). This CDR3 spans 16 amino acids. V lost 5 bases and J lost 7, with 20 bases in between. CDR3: CASSIKAPSWSEKLFF. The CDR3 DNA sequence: TGTGCCAGCAGCATCAAGGCTCCGAGCTGGAGTGAAAAACTGTTTTTT.

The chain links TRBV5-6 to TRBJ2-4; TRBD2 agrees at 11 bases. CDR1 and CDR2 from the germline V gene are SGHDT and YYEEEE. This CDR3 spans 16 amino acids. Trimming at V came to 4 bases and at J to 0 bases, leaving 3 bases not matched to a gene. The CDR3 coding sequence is TGTGCCAGCAGCGCACTAGCGGGGGAAGCCAAAAACATTCAGTACTTC. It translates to CASSALAGEAKNIQYF.

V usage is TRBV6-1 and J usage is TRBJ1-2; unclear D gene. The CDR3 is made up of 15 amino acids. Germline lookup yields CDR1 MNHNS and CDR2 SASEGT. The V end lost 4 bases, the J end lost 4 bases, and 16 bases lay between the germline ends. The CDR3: CASSGLLPSPYGYTF. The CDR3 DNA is TGTGCCAGCAGTGGCCTACTTCCTTCGCCCTATGGCTACACCTTC.

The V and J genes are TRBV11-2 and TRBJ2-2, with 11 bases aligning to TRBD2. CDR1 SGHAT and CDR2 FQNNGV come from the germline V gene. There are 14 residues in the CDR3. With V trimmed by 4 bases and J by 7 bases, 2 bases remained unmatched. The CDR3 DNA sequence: TGTGCCAGCAGCTCTAGCGGGGGGTTCGGGGAGCTGTTTTTT. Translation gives CASSSSGGFGELFF.

The CDR3 loop reads CASSTSGEETQYF. The CDR3 DNA follows: TGTGCCAGCAGTACTAGCGGGGAAGAGACCCAGTACTTC. The chain combines TRBV27 with TRBJ2-5; 10 bases fit TRBD2. This CDR3 has 13 amino acids. The V gene's germline CDR1 is MNHEY and CDR2 SMNVEV (reference sequence). V lost 5 bases and J lost 3; bases outside the gene matches: 0.

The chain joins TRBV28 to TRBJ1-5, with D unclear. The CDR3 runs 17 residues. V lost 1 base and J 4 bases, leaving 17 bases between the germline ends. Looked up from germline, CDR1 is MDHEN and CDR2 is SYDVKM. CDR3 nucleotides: TGTGCCAGCAGTTTATCAACCTCTTACCCCGGGAATCAGCCCCAGCATTTT. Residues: CASSLSTSYPGNQPQHF.

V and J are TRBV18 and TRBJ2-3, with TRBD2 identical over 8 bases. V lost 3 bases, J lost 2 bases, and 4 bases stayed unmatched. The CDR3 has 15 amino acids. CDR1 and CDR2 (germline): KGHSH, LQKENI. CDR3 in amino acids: CASSPGLGPTDTQYF. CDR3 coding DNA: TGTGCCAGCTCACCGGGACTAGGTCCCACAGATACGCAGTATTTT.